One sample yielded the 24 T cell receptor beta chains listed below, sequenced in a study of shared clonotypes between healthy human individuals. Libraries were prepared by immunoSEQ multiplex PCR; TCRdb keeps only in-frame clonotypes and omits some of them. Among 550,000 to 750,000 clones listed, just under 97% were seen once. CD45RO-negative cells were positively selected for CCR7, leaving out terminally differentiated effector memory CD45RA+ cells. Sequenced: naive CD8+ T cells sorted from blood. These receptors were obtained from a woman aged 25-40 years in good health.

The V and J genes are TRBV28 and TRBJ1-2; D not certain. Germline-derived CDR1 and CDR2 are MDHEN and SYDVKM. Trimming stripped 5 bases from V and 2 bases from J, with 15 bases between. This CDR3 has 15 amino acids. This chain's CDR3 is CASSPPNGLNYGYTF. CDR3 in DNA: TGTGCCAGCAGTCCCCCGAACGGATTAAACTATGGCTACACCTTC.

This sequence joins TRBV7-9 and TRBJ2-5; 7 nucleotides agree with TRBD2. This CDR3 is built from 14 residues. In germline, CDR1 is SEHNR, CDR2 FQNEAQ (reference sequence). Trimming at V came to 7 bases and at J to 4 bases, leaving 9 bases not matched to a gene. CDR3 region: CASTLSGIRETQYF. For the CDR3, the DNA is TGTGCCAGCACTTTGAGCGGGATTCGAGAGACCCAGTACTTC. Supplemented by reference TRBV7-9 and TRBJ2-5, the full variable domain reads DTGVSQNPRHKITKRGQNVTFRCDPISEHNRLYWYRQTLGQGPEFLTYFQNEAQLEKSRLLSDRFSAERPKGSFSTLEIQRTEQGDSAMYLCASTLSGIRETQYFGPGTRLLVL.

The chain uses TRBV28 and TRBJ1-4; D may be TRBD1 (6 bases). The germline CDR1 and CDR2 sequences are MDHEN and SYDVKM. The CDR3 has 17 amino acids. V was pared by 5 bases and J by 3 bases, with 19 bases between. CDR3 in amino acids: CASSPKGGLGPNEKLFF. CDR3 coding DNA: TGTGCCAGCAGTCCCAAGGGGGGGCTAGGACCTAATGAAAAACTGTTTTTT.

Here the CDR3 reads CASSSTSAVHEQYF. CDR3 bases: TGTGCCAGCAGTTCAACTAGCGCCGTCCACGAGCAGTACTTC. The chain uses TRBV27 and TRBJ2-7, with 7 bases fitting TRBD2. The V gene's germline CDR1 is MNHEY and CDR2 SMNVEV (reference sequence). This CDR3 spans 14 amino acids. The ends lost 4 bases at V and 5 bases at J; junction bases unmatched: 8.

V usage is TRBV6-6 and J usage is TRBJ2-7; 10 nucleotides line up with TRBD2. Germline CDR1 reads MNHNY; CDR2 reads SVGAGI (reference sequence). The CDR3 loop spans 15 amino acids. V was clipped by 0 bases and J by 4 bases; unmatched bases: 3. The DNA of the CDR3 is TGTGCCAGCAGTTACTCCGGGACTAGCGTATACGAGCAGTACTTC. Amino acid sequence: CASSYSGTSVYEQYF.

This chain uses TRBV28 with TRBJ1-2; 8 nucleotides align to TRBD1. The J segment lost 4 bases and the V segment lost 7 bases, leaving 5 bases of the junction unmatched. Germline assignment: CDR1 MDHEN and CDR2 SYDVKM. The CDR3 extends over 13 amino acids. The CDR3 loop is CASNPGQGYGYTF. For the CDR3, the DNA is TGTGCCAGCAACCCTGGACAGGGCTATGGCTACACCTTC.

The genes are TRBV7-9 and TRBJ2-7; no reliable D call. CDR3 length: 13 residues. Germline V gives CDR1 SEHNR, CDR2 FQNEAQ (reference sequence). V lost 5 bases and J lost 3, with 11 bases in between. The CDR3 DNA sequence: TGTGCCAGCAGCCCCCCCCGAATCTACGAGCAGTACTTC. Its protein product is CASSPPRIYEQYF.

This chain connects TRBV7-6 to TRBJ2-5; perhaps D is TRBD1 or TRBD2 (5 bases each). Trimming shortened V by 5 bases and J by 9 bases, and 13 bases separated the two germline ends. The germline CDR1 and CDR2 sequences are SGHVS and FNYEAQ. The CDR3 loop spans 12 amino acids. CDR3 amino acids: CASSPSRGAQYF. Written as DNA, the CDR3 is TGTGCCAGCAGCCCATCTCGAGGGGCCCAGTACTTC. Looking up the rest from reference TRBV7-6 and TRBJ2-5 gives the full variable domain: GAGVSQSPRYKVTKRGQDVALRCDPISGHVSLYWYRQALGQGPEFLTYFNYEAQQDKSGLPNDRFSAERPEGSISTLTIQRTEQRDSAMYRCASSPSRGAQYFGPGTRLLVL.

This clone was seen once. CDR3 sequence: CASKRVRSSYNEQFF. The CDR3, as DNA: TGTGCCAGTAAGAGGGTAAGAAGCTCCTACAATGAGCAGTTCTTC. The chain uses TRBV19 and TRBJ2-1, with a tentative D call TRBD2 (5 bases). V lost 7 bases to trimming and J lost 0 bases, with 13 bases between them. Looked up from germline, CDR1 is LNHDA and CDR2 is SQIVND (reference sequence). The length of the CDR3 is 15 residues.

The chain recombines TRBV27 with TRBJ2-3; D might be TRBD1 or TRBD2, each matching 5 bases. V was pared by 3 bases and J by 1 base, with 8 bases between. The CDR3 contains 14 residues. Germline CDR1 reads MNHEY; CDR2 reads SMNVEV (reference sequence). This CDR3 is CASSFGTGTDTQYF. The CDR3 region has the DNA TGTGCCAGCAGTTTTGGGACGGGCACAGATACGCAGTATTTT.

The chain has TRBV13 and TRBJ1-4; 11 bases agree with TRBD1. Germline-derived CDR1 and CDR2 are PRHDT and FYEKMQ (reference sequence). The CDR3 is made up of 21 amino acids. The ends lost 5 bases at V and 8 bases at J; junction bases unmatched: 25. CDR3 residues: CASSPSYLAGTGGGRREKLFF. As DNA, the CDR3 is TGTGCCAGCAGCCCCTCGTATCTTGCCGGGACAGGGGGAGGAAGGCGCGAAAAACTGTTTTTT.

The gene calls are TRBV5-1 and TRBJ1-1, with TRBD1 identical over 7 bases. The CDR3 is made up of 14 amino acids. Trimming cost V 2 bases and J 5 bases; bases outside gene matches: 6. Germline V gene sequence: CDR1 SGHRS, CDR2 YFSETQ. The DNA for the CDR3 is TGCGCCAGCAGCTTTGCAGGGGGTCGGACTGAAGCTTTCTTT. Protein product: CASSFAGGRTEAFF.

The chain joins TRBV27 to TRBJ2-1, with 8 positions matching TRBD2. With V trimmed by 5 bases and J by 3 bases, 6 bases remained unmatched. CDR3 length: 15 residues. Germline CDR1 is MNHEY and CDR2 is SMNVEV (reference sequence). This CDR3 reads CASSRGTRSYNEQFF. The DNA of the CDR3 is TGTGCCAGCAGTCGGGGGACTAGAAGCTACAATGAGCAGTTCTTC.

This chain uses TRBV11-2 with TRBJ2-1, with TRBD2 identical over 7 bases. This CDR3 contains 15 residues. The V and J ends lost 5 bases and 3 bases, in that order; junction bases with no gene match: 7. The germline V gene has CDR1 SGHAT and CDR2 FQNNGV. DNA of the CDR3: TGTGCCAGCAGCCTGCACCGGGACTACTACAATGAGCAGTTCTTC. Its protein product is CASSLHRDYYNEQFF.

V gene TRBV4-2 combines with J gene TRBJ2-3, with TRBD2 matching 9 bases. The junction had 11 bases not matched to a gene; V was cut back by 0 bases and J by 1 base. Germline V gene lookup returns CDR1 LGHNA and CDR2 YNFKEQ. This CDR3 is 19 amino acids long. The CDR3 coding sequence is TGTGCCAGCAGCCAAGAAAAAGCGGGAGGAGGAGTTGGCACAGATACGCAGTATTTT. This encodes CASSQEKAGGGVGTDTQYF.

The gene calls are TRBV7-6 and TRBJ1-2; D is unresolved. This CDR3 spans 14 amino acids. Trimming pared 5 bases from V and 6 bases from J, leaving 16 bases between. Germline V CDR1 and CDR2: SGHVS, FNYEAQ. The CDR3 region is CASSPRWVLDGYTF. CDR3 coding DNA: TGTGCCAGCAGCCCGCGTTGGGTCCTAGATGGCTACACCTTC.

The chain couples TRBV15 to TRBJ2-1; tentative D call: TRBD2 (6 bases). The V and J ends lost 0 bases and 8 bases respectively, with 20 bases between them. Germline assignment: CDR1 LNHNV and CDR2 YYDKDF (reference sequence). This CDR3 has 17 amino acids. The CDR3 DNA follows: TGTGCCACCAGCAGAGATCGCCTAGCGACGTTTTTTCATGAGCAGTTCTTC. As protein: CATSRDRLATFFHEQFF.

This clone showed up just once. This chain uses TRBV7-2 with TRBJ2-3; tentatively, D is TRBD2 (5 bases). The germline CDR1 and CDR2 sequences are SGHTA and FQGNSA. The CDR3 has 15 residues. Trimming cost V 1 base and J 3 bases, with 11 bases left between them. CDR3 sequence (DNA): TGTGCCAGCAGCTTAGGGGTGTCGGGGACAGATACGCAGTATTTT. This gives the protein CASSLGVSGTDTQYF.

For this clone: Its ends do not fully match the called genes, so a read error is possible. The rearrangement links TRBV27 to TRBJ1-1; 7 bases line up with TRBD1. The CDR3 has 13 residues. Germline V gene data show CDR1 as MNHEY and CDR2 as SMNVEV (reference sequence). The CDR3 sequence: CASRTGTTTETFF. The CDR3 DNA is TGTGCCAGCAGGACAGGGACTACCACTGAAACTTTCTTT.

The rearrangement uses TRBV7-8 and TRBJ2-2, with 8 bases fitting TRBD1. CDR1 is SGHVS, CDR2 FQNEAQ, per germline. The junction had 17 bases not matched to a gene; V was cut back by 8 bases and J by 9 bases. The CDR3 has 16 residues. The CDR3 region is CASLPAGGPTARELFF. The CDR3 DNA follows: TGTGCCAGCCTCCCGGCAGGGGGCCCGACCGCCAGGGAGCTGTTTTTT.

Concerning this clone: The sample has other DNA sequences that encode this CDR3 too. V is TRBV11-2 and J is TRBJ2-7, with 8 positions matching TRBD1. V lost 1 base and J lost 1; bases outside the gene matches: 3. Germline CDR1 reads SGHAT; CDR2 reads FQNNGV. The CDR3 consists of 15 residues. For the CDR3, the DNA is TGTGCCAGCAGCTTAGGGCAGGGGGCTTCCTACGAGCAGTACTTC. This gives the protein CASSLGQGASYEQYF. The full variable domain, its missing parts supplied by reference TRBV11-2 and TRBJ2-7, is EAGVAQSPRYKIIEKRQSVAFWCNPISGHATLYWYQQILGQGPKLLIQFQNNGVVDDSQLPKDRFSAERLKGVDSTLKIQPAKLEDSAVYLCASSLGQGASYEQYFGPGTRLTVT.

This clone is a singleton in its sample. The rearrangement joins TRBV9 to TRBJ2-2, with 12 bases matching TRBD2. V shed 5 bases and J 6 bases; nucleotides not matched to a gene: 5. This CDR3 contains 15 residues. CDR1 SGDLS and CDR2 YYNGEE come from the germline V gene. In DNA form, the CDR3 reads TGTGCCAGCAGTCGACTAGCGGGAGTCTCCGGGGAGCTGTTTTTT. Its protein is CASSRLAGVSGELFF.

DNA for the CDR3: TGTGCCAGTAGTATCTCCCAGGGTTTCAGGGACGAGCAGTACTTC. Translation: CASSISQGFRDEQYF. The gene calls are TRBV19 and TRBJ2-7; D perhaps matches TRBD1 (5 bases). CDR3 length: 15 amino acids. The germline V gene encodes CDR1 LNHDA and CDR2 SQIVND (reference sequence). V was pared by 3 bases and J by 5 bases, with 17 bases between.

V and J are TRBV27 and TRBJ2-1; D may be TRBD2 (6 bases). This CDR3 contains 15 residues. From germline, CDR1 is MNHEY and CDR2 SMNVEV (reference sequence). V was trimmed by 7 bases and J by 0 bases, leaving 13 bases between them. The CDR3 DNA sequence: TGTGCCAGCATCAACGCGGGAAGCTCCTACAATGAGCAGTTCTTC. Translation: CASINAGSSYNEQFF.